This T cell receptor beta chain was retrieved from a study of cytomegalovirus exposure and HLA in healthy donors. The PCR was carried out with 60 Vbeta primers and 13 Jbeta primers. This table comes from immunoSEQ multiplex PCR, and its TCRdb copy is limited to in-frame clones, with some not included. The sample holds more than 95,000 clones, just under 80% seen once. With V trimmed by 4 bases and J by 2 bases, 6 bases remained unmatched. In germline, CDR1 is ENHRY, CDR2 SYGVKD. CDR3 length: 15 amino acids. The sequencing input was PBMCs. The sequence derives from a man younger than 45 in good health and CMV-seronegative. The V gene is TRBV10-3, the J gene TRBJ2-5; 8 bases match TRBD1. The DNA of the CDR3 is TGTGCCATCAGTGGGGACAGGACGGCTCAAGAGACCCAGTACTTC. Translated, it gives CAISGDRTAQETQYF.